These 20 T cell receptor beta chains originate from one sample sequenced in a study of T cells in Graves' hyperthyroidism and ophthalmopathy. The TCR beta CDR3 regions underwent amplification using RNA transcripts as the source. RT-PCR in the first round (using the HTBI primer set) targeted the TCR CDR3. TCRdb called the multiplex PCR reads again in MiXCR, with one record for every CDR3 protein. Of around 290,000 distinct CDR3 sequences in the sample, approximately 13% are singletons; the top ten hold approximately 7.9%. Sequenced: blood. The receptors come from a woman between 40 and 55 years old with Graves' hyperthyroidism.

In this sample, this clonotype turned up a few times. The chain combines TRBV9 with TRBJ1-2; 9 bases line up with TRBD1. CDR3 length: 15 amino acids. CDR1 is SGDLS and CDR2 is YYNGEE in the germline V gene. V shed 4 bases and J 6 bases; nucleotides not matched to a gene: 10. The CDR3 DNA reads TGTGCCAGCAGCCCACGGGACAGGGCGGGCGATGGCTACACCTTC. Its translation: CASSPRDRAGDGYTF.

This clonotype appeared once. The chain joins TRBV6-1 to TRBJ2-2; the D gene could be TRBD1 or TRBD2 (5 bases each). The length of the CDR3 is 16 residues. The germline V and J ends were trimmed by 3 bases and 6 bases, with 17 bases remaining between them. CDR1 is MNHNS, CDR2 SASEGT, per germline. The CDR3 coding sequence is TGTGCCAGCAGTGAGTCCGGGCCCGGGGCTGCCGGGGAGCTGTTTTTT. Protein sequence: CASSESGPGAAGELFF.

Sample share makes this clonotype medium-sized (0.01 to 0.1%). The chain carries TRBV28 and TRBJ1-2; TRBD1 might be the D (5 bases). From germline, CDR1 is MDHEN and CDR2 SYDVKM. V shed 3 bases and J shed 7 bases, with 12 bases lying between them. CDR3 length: 13 amino acids. Here the CDR3 reads CASSFGAARGYTF. The DNA for the CDR3 is TGTGCCAGCAGTTTTGGGGCAGCTCGTGGCTACACCTTC.

This clonotype was observed at least ten times. The chain uses TRBV29-1 and TRBJ2-7; TRBD2 matches at 10 bases. CDR3 length: 16 residues. Germline CDR1 SQVTM, CDR2 ANQGSEA. The J segment lost 2 bases and the V segment lost 4 bases, leaving 11 bases of the junction unmatched. The DNA for the CDR3 is TGCAGCGTTGGCCCGACCGGGACTAGCGTAACCTACGAGCAGTACTTC. The encoded protein is CSVGPTGTSVTYEQYF.

The sample holds many counts of this clonotype. V is TRBV20-1 and J is TRBJ2-1; D perhaps matches TRBD1 (6 bases). Looked up from germline, CDR1 is DFQATT and CDR2 is SNEGSKA (reference sequence). V was shortened by 2 bases and J by 3 bases, with 14 bases between the two germline ends. This CDR3 is 15 amino acids long. CDR3 residues: CSARRAGTRYNEQFF. In nucleotides, the CDR3 is TGCAGTGCTAGACGGGCCGGGACACGCTACAATGAGCAGTTCTTC.

This clonotype was seen many times. The CDR3 DNA reads as TGTGCCAGCAGGGGGGGAGCGCAAGAGCAGTACTTC. It translates to CASRGGAQEQYF. The chain carries TRBV7-9 and TRBJ2-7; possibly TRBD2 for D (6 bases). Germline V gene lookup returns CDR1 SEHNR and CDR2 FQNEAQ (reference sequence). CDR3 length: 12 amino acids. Trimming removed 6 bases at V and 7 bases at J, with 13 bases between.

The gene calls are TRBV5-6 and TRBJ1-4; D unresolved. Germline V gene data show CDR1 as SGHDT and CDR2 as YYEEEE. There are 14 residues in the CDR3. V was pared by 2 bases and J by 6 bases, with 11 bases between. CDR3 sequence: CASSFTGNDEKLFF. For the CDR3, the DNA is TGTGCCAGCAGCTTTACTGGGAACGATGAAAAACTGTTTTTT.

Only a few counts were recorded for this clonotype. V is TRBV7-9 and J is TRBJ2-1; D is unresolved. The CDR3 runs to 15 residues. The V and J ends lost 8 bases and 5 bases respectively, with 19 bases between them. Germline assignment: CDR1 SEHNR and CDR2 FQNEAQ (reference sequence). The CDR3: CASLLGPRADNEQFF. Written as DNA, the CDR3 is TGTGCCAGCCTTTTAGGGCCCCGGGCGGACAATGAGCAGTTCTTC.

This clonotype was recorded many times. This chain links TRBV24-1 with TRBJ1-1, with 7 bases fitting TRBD1. Germline V CDR1 and CDR2: KGHDR, SFDVKD. V lost 7 bases, J lost 2 bases, and 3 bases stayed unmatched. The CDR3 loop spans 13 amino acids. Here the CDR3 reads CATRGQVNTEAFF. CDR3 coding DNA: TGTGCCACCAGAGGACAGGTTAACACTGAAGCTTTCTTT.

The CDR3 loop is CASSQPRVGKGPYNEQFF. The CDR3 DNA sequence: TGCGCCAGCAGCCAACCTCGGGTAGGGAAGGGGCCCTACAATGAGCAGTTCTTC. The J gene is TRBJ2-1, the V gene TRBV5-1; possibly TRBD1 for D (5 bases). From germline, CDR1 is SGHRS and CDR2 YFSETQ. V was clipped by 4 bases and J by 2 bases, with 22 bases between them. CDR3 length: 18 amino acids.

This clonotype was seen many times. The chain uses TRBV28 and TRBJ1-4; 7 bases match TRBD1. This CDR3 has 14 amino acids. Germline CDR1 MDHEN, CDR2 SYDVKM. The J segment lost 6 bases and the V segment lost 7 bases, leaving 8 bases of the junction unmatched. The CDR3 loop is CASKLSGGDEKLFF. The CDR3 coding sequence is TGTGCCAGCAAGCTATCAGGGGGGGATGAAAAACTGTTTTTT.

This clonotype was seen many times. The chain carries TRBV27 and TRBJ1-2, with 11 bases aligning to TRBD1. Looked up from germline, CDR1 is MNHEY and CDR2 is SMNVEV (reference sequence). The J segment lost 4 bases and the V segment lost 2 bases, leaving 0 bases of the junction unmatched. There are 14 residues in the CDR3. CDR3 nucleotides: TGTGCCAGCAGTTTAGGACAGGGGGCCTATGGCTACACCTTC. The encoded protein is CASSLGQGAYGYTF.

This clonotype came up many times. The chain couples TRBV2 to TRBJ1-5; D is ambiguous. Trimming stripped 2 bases from V and 3 bases from J, with 8 bases between. In germline, CDR1 is SNHLY, CDR2 FYNNEI. CDR3 size: 14 residues. CDR3 region: CASSENTDNQPQHF. CDR3 bases: TGTGCCAGCAGTGAAAACACAGACAATCAGCCCCAGCATTTT. The whole variable domain, filled in from reference TRBV2 and TRBJ1-5, reads EPEVTQTPSHQVTQMGQEVILRCVPISNHLYFYWYRQILGQKVEFLVSFYNNEISEKSEIFDDQFSVERPDGSNFTLKIRSTKLEDSAMYFCASSENTDNQPQHFGDGTRLSIL.

The chain carries TRBV20-1 and TRBJ2-2; possibly TRBD2 for D (5 bases). This CDR3 spans 14 amino acids. Germline-derived CDR1 and CDR2 are DFQATT and SNEGSKA (reference sequence). V was cut by 3 bases and J by 3 bases, with 11 bases left in between. DNA of the CDR3: TGCAGTGCTAGGATCGAGCGGTACACCGGGGAGCTGTTTTTT. Translated, it gives CSARIERYTGELFF.

There are many counts of this clonotype. The V call is TRBV2, the J call TRBJ2-4; D uncertain. V lost 3 bases and J 3 bases, leaving 9 bases between the germline ends. The V gene's germline CDR1 is SNHLY and CDR2 FYNNEI. There are 14 residues in the CDR3. The CDR3 protein is CASSDKVVKNIQYF. CDR3 in DNA: TGTGCCAGCAGTGACAAGGTTGTCAAAAACATTCAGTACTTC.

This clonotype was seen repeatedly, ten times or more. This chain connects TRBV29-1 to TRBJ2-1; TRBD2 aligns across 12 bases. This CDR3 contains 15 residues. V trimming: 5 bases; J trimming: 5 bases; junction bases outside the gene matches: 7. From germline, CDR1 is SQVTM and CDR2 ANQGSEA. Here the CDR3 reads CSVPRRLAGDNEQFF. The CDR3, as DNA: TGCAGCGTTCCCCGTAGACTAGCGGGGGACAATGAGCAGTTCTTC.

This clonotype appeared many times. The CDR3 region is CSASTPDNQPQHF. CDR3 DNA: TGCAGTGCTTCGACTCCGGACAATCAGCCCCAGCATTTT. The rearrangement joins TRBV20-1 to TRBJ1-5; D is unclear. Germline lookup yields CDR1 DFQATT and CDR2 SNEGSKA (reference sequence). Between the trimmed V and J ends, which lost 5 bases and 3 bases, there was a span of 11 bases. The CDR3 covers 13 residues.

This clonotype was counted many times. The J gene is TRBJ2-7, the V gene TRBV7-2; 8 bases line up with TRBD2. The V gene's germline CDR1 is SGHTA and CDR2 FQGNSA. The CDR3 runs to 13 residues. With 4 bases clipped from V and 6 bases from J, the junction kept 5 bases outside the gene matches. The CDR3 reads CASSWPTSGEQYF. For the CDR3, the DNA is TGTGCCAGCAGCTGGCCTACTAGCGGCGAGCAGTACTTC.

This clonotype was recorded many times. The chain couples TRBV12-3 or TRBV12-4 to TRBJ2-7; D may be TRBD1 or TRBD2 (5 bases each). The CDR3 has 13 amino acids. V shed 3 bases and J shed 5 bases, with 11 bases lying between them. In nucleotides, the CDR3 is TGTGCCAGCAGTTTGAAGGGGCGGGACGAGCAGTACTTC. This encodes CASSLKGRDEQYF.

The J gene is TRBJ2-2, the V gene TRBV28, with 11 nucleotides matching TRBD1. The V gene end was trimmed by 6 bases and the J gene end by 6 bases; junction bases not matched to a gene: 9. CDR3 size: 16 residues. Germline values: CDR1 MDHEN, CDR2 SYDVKM. The CDR3 reads CASSLPGQGVAGELFF. Written as DNA, the CDR3 is TGTGCCAGCAGCCTACCGGGACAGGGGGTGGCCGGGGAGCTGTTTTTT. The full variable domain, completed using reference TRBV28 and TRBJ2-2, is DVKVTQSSRYLVKRTGEKVFLECVQDMDHENMFWYRQDPGLGLRLIYFSYDVKMKEKGDIPEGYSVSREKKERFSLILESASTNQTSMYLCASSLPGQGVAGELFFGEGSRLTVL.